A selection of T cell receptor beta chains follows, all from one sample in a study of technical replicates of blood from a few donors. TCRdb keeps only in-frame clones here, not all; method: immunoSEQ multiplex PCR. The sample holds fewer than 100,000 clones, approximately 95% seen once. The specimen was T cells isolated from PBMCs. Receptor source: a human donor in good health. Each CDR3 is given with its conserved first and last residue. D genes are given only for firm matches. The size of a clone is reported for some rows only, either as once, few or many, or as a class for expanded clones.

size	V	D	J	CDR3	DNA
-	TRBV5-1	-	TRBJ2-6	CASSLAISPEMSSGANVLTF	TGCGCCAGCAGCTTGGCCATCTCCCCCGAAATGAGCTCTGGGGCCAACGTCCTGACTTTC
-	TRBV19	TRBD2	TRBJ2-1	CASSISTSGLYNEQFF	TGTGCCAGTAGTATTTCTACTAGCGGGCTGTACAATGAGCAGTTCTTC
-	TRBV7-3	-	TRBJ1-1	CASSLTVGGAAEAFF	TGTGCCAGCAGCTTAACGGTAGGAGGCGCGGCTGAAGCTTTCTTT
-	TRBV30	TRBD1	TRBJ2-1	CAWRKGQSYNEQFF	TGTGCCTGGAGGAAGGGACAGTCCTACAATGAGCAGTTCTTC
-	TRBV6-1	TRBD1	TRBJ2-7	CASSELGQGYEQYF	TGTGCCAGCAGTGAACTTGGACAGGGTTACGAGCAGTACTTC
-	TRBV30	-	TRBJ2-6	CAWTVTSGANVLTF	TGTGCCTGGACAGTAACCTCTGGGGCCAACGTCCTGACTTTC
-	TRBV11-2	TRBD2	TRBJ2-3	CASSLDLGLAGWRDTDTQYF	TGTGCCAGCAGCTTAGATCTTGGACTAGCGGGATGGAGAGACACAGATACGCAGTATTTT
-	TRBV6-5	-	TRBJ1-1	CASTQGNTEAFF	TGTGCCAGCACCCAGGGGAACACTGAAGCTTTCTTT
-	TRBV27	-	TRBJ2-7	CASSYIPGSGRRGYEQYF	TGTGCCAGCAGTTATATACCGGGGTCCGGGAGAAGGGGCTACGAGCAGTACTTC
once	TRBV7-9	TRBD2	TRBJ2-1	CASSGGSGRAASWNEQFF	TGTGCCAGCAGTGGTGGTAGCGGGAGGGCCGCCTCGTGGAATGAGCAGTTCTTC
-	TRBV7-9	TRBD1	TRBJ1-2	CASSPLKGGGYTF	TGTGCCAGCAGCCCCCTCAAAGGGGGCGGCTACACCTTC
-	TRBV5-5	TRBD1	TRBJ1-4	CASSLRWRTGPNEKLFF	TGTGCCAGCAGCTTGAGGTGGCGGACAGGGCCGAATGAAAAACTGTTTTTT
-	TRBV28	TRBD2	TRBJ2-5	CASSSPGTSGQETQYF	TGTGCCAGCAGTTCCCCGGGGACTAGCGGGCAAGAGACCCAGTACTTC
-	TRBV19	-	TRBJ1-1	CASIQMGGGGTEAFF	TGTGCCAGTATTCAAATGGGGGGAGGGGGCACTGAAGCTTTCTTT
-	TRBV19	-	TRBJ1-1	CASIGGVRAFF	TGTGCCAGTATCGGGGGAGTCCGAGCTTTCTTT
-	TRBV7-3	-	TRBJ2-1	CASSRTGYNEQFF	TGTGCCAGCAGCCGGACTGGCTACAATGAGCAGTTCTTC
-	TRBV19	-	TRBJ1-3	CASSLGLEGGNTIYF	TGTGCCAGTAGTTTAGGTCTAGAGGGCGGAAACACCATATATTTT
-	TRBV6-1	-	TRBJ2-4	CAIQGGHSGKNIQYF	TGTGCCATCCAGGGGGGCCACTCTGGCAAAAACATTCAGTACTTC
-	TRBV14	-	TRBJ1-2	CASSQLTGYYGYTF	TGTGCCAGCAGCCAACTGACAGGTTACTATGGCTACACCTTC
-	TRBV6-6	TRBD1	TRBJ2-1	CASSYGGQVGNEQFF	TGTGCCAGCAGTTACGGGGGACAGGTGGGCAATGAGCAGTTCTTC
-	TRBV29-1	-	TRBJ2-2	CSVRDTGELFF	TGCAGCGTCCGGGACACCGGGGAGCTGTTTTTT
few	TRBV27	-	TRBJ1-1	CASSLSGLGNTEAFF	TGTGCCAGCAGTTTGTCAGGGTTGGGGAACACTGAAGCTTTCTTT
-	TRBV7-8	-	TRBJ2-7	CASRLQGGVSSYEQYF	TGTGCCAGCAGACTCCAAGGGGGGGTAAGCTCCTACGAGCAGTACTTC
-	TRBV6-6	-	TRBJ2-3	CASRWGADTQYF	TGTGCCAGCCGCTGGGGAGCAGATACGCAGTATTTT
-	TRBV2	TRBD1	TRBJ1-3	CASSGTGAGNTIYF	TGTGCCAGCAGTGGGACAGGGGCCGGAAACACCATATATTTT
-	TRBV7-9	TRBD1	TRBJ1-5	CASSLGTGGSNQPQHF	TGTGCCAGCAGCTTAGGGACAGGGGGAAGCAATCAGCCCCAGCATTTT
-	TRBV4-1	-	TRBJ2-5	CASSQLRYGTQYF	TGCGCCAGCAGCCAACTACGGTACGGGACCCAGTACTTC
-	TRBV25-1	-	TRBJ2-5	CASTSREETQYF	TGTGCCAGCACTTCAAGAGAGGAGACCCAGTACTTC
-	TRBV5-1	TRBD2	TRBJ2-7	CASSFGEGSYEQYF	TGCGCCAGCAGCTTCGGGGAGGGCTCCTACGAGCAGTACTTC
-	TRBV11-3	-	TRBJ2-7	CASSRTESSTYEQYF	TGTGCCAGCAGCCGGACAGAGTCGAGTACCTACGAGCAGTACTTC
once	TRBV30	-	TRBJ2-5	CAWSTGGGQETQYF	TGTGCCTGGAGTACCGGGGGTGGACAAGAGACCCAGTACTTC
-	TRBV6-6	TRBD1	TRBJ2-1	CASSYEGAREFF	TGTGCCAGCAGTTACGAGGGGGCGCGGGAGTTCTTC
few	TRBV29-1	-	TRBJ1-2	CSVGGEGGGYTF	TGCAGCGTTGGCGGGGAGGGTGGGGGCTACACCTTC